The clone carrying this T cell receptor beta chain was detected a few times. Its antigen remains unidentified. This specimen comes from a study of blood T cells in healthy people across ages. Study-level findings and limits: Measured against age, TCR beta diversity per million T cells decreased in a roughly linear manner.

Next came a second PCR, run for about 7 to 11 cycles, which used a sample-barcoded 5' primer along with a J-beta primer mix. MiXCR, run by TCRdb on the 5' RACE reads, gives a single entry per CDR3 protein. The sample holds around 800,000 distinct CDR3 sequences; around a quarter are singletons and the top ten take about 3%. The CDR3 length is 12 residues. V lost 1 base and J lost 10, with 8 bases in between. Germline V gene data show CDR1 as DFQATT and CDR2 as SNEGSKA (reference sequence). These data were also reused for a study on T cells of mothers and their children. Per that study: The extracted RNA was employed in its entirety for cDNA synthesis, at roughly 1.5 ug per 15 ul.

The sequencing input was blood. The V call is TRBV20-1, the J call TRBJ1-6; D is unclear. The clonotype originates from a boy aged 10-17 years in good health. CDR3 sequence reads: CSARVLESPLHF. The CDR3 bases are TGCAGTGCTAGAGTTTTGGAGTCACCCCTCCACTTT.